This TCR beta chain derives from a study of technical replicates of blood from a handful of donors. Measured with immunoSEQ multiplex PCR; TCRdb has only the in-frame clones, and not every one. The sample carries 75,000 to 100,000 clones, roughly 94% recorded once. This clone was detected only a few times. Trimming shortened V by 6 bases and J by 0 bases, and 12 bases separated the two germline ends. This CDR3 is built from 15 residues. Germline V lookup: CDR1 MNHEY, CDR2 SMNVEV (reference sequence). The source material was T cells isolated from PBMCs. The rearrangement joins TRBV27 to TRBJ1-5; D gene ambiguous. The TCR sequence derives from a human donor in good health. The CDR3 region is CASSPPQNSNQPQHF. DNA for the CDR3: TGTGCCAGCAGCCCTCCTCAGAATAGCAATCAGCCCCAGCATTTT.